The sequence of this TCR beta chain was determined in a study of blood T cell repertoires in COVID-19. Germline trimming cut 6 bases from V and 8 bases from J; bases unmatched to any gene: 10. The CDR3 contains 15 residues. Germline CDR1 LGHDT, CDR2 YNNKEL (reference sequence). Assay: immunoSEQ multiplex PCR; the TCRdb copy retains only in-frame clones and omits some. The repertoire holds roughly 170,000 clones, 85% seen once, with around 5.4% in the top ten. The origin of this receptor is a woman between 45 and 60 years old with COVID-19, enrolled during active disease. V gene TRBV3-1 (or the pseudogene TRBV3-2) combines with J gene TRBJ1-6; TRBD1 agrees at 7 bases. The sample comprised peripheral blood. CDR3 in DNA: TGTGCCAGCAGAAAGGGGACAGTCGCAGATTCACCCCTCCACTTT. This codes for CASRKGTVADSPLHF.